This T cell receptor beta chain was observed in a study of cytomegalovirus exposure and HLA in healthy donors. Researchers ran the PCR with 60 Vbeta and 13 Jbeta primers. Sequencing was performed with immunoSEQ multiplex PCR; in TCRdb, only in-frame clones are kept and a portion is missing. Here the sample spans about 52,000 clones, less than 70% being singletons. The CDR3 totals 14 residues. Germline V gene lookup returns CDR1 LGHNA and CDR2 YSLEER. V was cut by 2 bases and J by 7 bases, with 11 bases left in between. The chain couples TRBV4-3 to TRBJ1-4; a possible D gene is TRBD1 (5 bases). The clonotype was recovered from a human donor in good health. Source material: PBMCs. The CDR3 DNA follows: TGCGCCAGCAGCCAATCGGGGGGAATTGAAAAACTGTTTTTT. This translates into CASSQSGGIEKLFF.